The present TCR beta chain was sequenced within a study of blood T cells in healthy people across ages. Alongside a J-beta primer mix, a sample-barcoded 5' primer served in a second PCR lasting about 7 to 11 cycles. Each cDNA molecule was tagged by a template-switch adaptor with 12 random nucleotides. Each CDR3 protein gets one entry after TCRdb re-called the 5' RACE reads with MiXCR. The table has approximately 1,700,000 distinct CDR3 sequences, approximately 39% seen once. This CDR3 comprises 14 residues. Per the germline V gene, CDR1 is SEHNR and CDR2 is FQNEAQ (reference sequence). Trimming took off 5 bases at V and 4 bases at J, with 14 bases between the two ends.

This TCR was recovered from a human donor in good health. Sequencing was carried out using blood. This chain joins TRBV7-9 and TRBJ1-1, with D maybe TRBD1 (5 bases). CDR3 sequence reads: CASSRIGGGTEAFF. DNA for the CDR3: TGTGCCAGCAGCCGCATCGGGGGGGGCACTGAAGCTTTCTTT.